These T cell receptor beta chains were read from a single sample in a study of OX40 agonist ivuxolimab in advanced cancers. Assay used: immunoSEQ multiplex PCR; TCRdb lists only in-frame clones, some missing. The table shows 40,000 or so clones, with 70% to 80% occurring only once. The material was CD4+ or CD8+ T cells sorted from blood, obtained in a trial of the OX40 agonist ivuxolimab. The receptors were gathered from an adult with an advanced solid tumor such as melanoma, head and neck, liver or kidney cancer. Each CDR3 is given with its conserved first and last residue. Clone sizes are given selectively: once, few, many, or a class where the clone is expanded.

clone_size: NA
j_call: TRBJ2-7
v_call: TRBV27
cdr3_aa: CASSLGQTYEQYF

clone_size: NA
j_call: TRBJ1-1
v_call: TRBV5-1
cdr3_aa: CASSSIQGTSTEAFF

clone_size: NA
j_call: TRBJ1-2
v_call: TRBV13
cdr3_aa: CASSLRDRENYGYTF

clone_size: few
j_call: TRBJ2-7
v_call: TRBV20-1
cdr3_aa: CSARAPGEQYF

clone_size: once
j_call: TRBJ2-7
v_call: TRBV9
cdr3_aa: CASSVVAGTEQYF

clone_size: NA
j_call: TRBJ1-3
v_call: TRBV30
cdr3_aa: CAWWTGTGNTIYF

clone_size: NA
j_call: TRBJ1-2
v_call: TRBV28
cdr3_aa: CASNRDYGYTF

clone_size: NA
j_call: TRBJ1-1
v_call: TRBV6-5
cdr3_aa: CASSYRVWTEAFF

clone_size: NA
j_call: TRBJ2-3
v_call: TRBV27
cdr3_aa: CASSLYSLPQVSTDTQYF

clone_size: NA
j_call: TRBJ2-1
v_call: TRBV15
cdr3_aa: CATSSLTRDEQFF

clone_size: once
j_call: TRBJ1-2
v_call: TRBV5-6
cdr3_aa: CASSLGHANYGYTF

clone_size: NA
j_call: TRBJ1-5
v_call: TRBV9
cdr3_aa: CASSAKGGENQPQHF

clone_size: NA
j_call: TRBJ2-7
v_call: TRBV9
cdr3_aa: CASSVEVVGPEQYF

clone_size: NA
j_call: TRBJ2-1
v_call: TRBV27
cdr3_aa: CASSYLKTGSPSIYNEQFF

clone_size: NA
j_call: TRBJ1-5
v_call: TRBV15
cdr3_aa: CATSRDHSYSNQPQHF

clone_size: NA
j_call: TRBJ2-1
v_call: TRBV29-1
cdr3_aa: CSVESSGGYNGQFF

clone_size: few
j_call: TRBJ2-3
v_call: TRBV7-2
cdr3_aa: CASSLVGISSTDTQYF

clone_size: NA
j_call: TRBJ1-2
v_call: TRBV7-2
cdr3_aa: CASSLDGGSYGYTF

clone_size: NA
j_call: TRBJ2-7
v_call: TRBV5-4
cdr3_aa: CASSPASGRTYEQYF

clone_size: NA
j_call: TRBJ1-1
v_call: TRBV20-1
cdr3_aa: CSAPLGQNAFF

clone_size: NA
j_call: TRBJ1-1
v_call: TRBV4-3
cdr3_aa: CASSQEVLNTEAFF

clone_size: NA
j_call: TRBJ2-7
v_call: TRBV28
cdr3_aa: CASRVSYEQYF

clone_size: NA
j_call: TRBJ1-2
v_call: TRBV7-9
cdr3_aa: CASTGDTSISYGYTF

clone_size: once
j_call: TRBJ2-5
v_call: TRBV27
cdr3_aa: CASSSLLLGQEETQYF

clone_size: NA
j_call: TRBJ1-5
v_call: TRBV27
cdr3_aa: CASSLRGTPARAQPQHF